These 6 T cell receptor beta chains originate from one sample sequenced in a study of shared clonotypes between healthy human individuals. Clones were sequenced by immunoSEQ multiplex PCR, and TCRdb holds only the in-frame ones, with some missing. The table has about 2.4 million clones, 80% to 95% seen once. The sequenced sample was naive CD4+ T cells from PBMCs. The sample's subset: CD45RA+ positively selected. Receptors were obtained from a man aged 18 to 29 in good health. Some clones in this sample may be carry-over from other donors' samples.

V usage is TRBV9 and J usage is TRBJ2-3; D is ambiguous. Germline CDR1 SGDLS, CDR2 YYNGEE. This CDR3 comprises 15 residues. V dropped 0 bases and J dropped 2 bases, with 10 bases sitting between them. This chain's CDR3 is CASSVGRVLTDTQYF. The CDR3 coding sequence is TGTGCCAGCAGCGTAGGAAGGGTACTCACAGATACGCAGTATTTT.

The rearrangement links TRBV29-1 to TRBJ2-1; 7 positions agree with TRBD2. J lost 2 bases, V lost 3 bases, and 4 bases had no gene match. The CDR3 contains 14 residues. Germline V lookup: CDR1 SQVTM, CDR2 ANQGSEA. This chain's CDR3 is CSVDTTSPYNEQFF. In DNA form, the CDR3 reads TGCAGCGTTGACACGACTAGCCCCTACAATGAGCAGTTCTTC.

The J gene is TRBJ2-3, the V gene TRBV29-1; D possibly matches TRBD1 or TRBD2 (5 bases each). Deletions cut 6 bases from V and 6 bases from J, with 13 bases between. Germline V gene sequence: CDR1 SQVTM, CDR2 ANQGSEA. CDR3 length equals 12 residues. CDR3 DNA sequence: TGCAGCGTGGGACCACTAAGGGATACGCAGTATTTT. It codes for CSVGPLRDTQYF.

Note on this clone: This sample includes further DNA sequences coding for the same CDR3. The chain recombines TRBV6-1 with TRBJ2-7; TRBD1 matches 10 bases. Germline lookup yields CDR1 MNHNS and CDR2 SASEGT. The V and J ends lost 0 bases and 4 bases, in that order; junction bases with no gene match: 3. This CDR3 is built from 15 residues. CDR3 DNA: TGTGCCAGCAGTGAAGCAGGGACAGGGGCATACGAGCAGTACTTC. It codes for CASSEAGTGAYEQYF.

V is TRBV19 and J is TRBJ2-7; tentative D call: TRBD2 (6 bases). Germline CDR1 and CDR2: LNHDA and SQIVND (reference sequence). The CDR3 consists of 13 residues. V was clipped by 5 bases and J by 3 bases, with 11 bases between them. This CDR3 reads CASSRGMGYEQYF. The CDR3 DNA reads as TGTGCCAGTAGTCGCGGGATGGGCTACGAGCAGTACTTC. The variable domain in full, with the rest retrieved from reference TRBV19 and TRBJ2-7, is DGGITQSPKYLFRKEGQNVTLSCEQNLNHDAMYWYRQDPGQGLRLIYYSQIVNDFQKGDIAEGYSVSREKKESFPLTVTSAQKNPTAFYLCASSRGMGYEQYFGPGTRLTVT.

The chain carries TRBV27 and TRBJ1-6; TRBD1 aligns across 8 bases. The CDR3 loop spans 15 amino acids. The junction had 5 bases not matched to a gene; V was cut back by 0 bases and J by 10 bases. Germline CDR1 MNHEY, CDR2 SMNVEV (reference sequence). CDR3 nucleotides: TGTGCCAGCAGTTTATCACCAGGGGGCGTCTCACCCCTCCACTTT. Translating gives CASSLSPGGVSPLHF.